The entry below gives a single T cell receptor beta chain sequence along with its context. Its target is not known. This CDR3 has 16 amino acids. CDR1 SGDLS and CDR2 YYNGEE come from the germline V gene. V was pared by 4 bases and J by 4 bases, with 13 bases of the junction left unmatched. Both 60 Vbeta primers and 13 Jbeta primers went into the PCR. As originally analysed: About 10 million shared chains were among the approximately 82 million unique TCR beta chains that a later analysis counted. Clones were sequenced by immunoSEQ multiplex PCR, and TCRdb holds only the in-frame ones, with some missing. The DNA gave D and trimming, while V, J and clone size come from that table. Of 200,000 to 250,000 clones detected, roughly four fifths appear once; the ten largest clones hold around 0.57%. This specimen belongs to a study of cytomegalovirus exposure and HLA in healthy donors. Whole-study results and caveats: HLA allele associations emerged for about 16,000 TCR beta sequences in a later analysis, at 0.05 false discovery rate.

The chain is built from TRBV9 and TRBJ2-5, with 7 positions matching TRBD1. The source material was PBMCs. The clonotype comes from a woman aged 40 to 55 in good health and CMV-seronegative. Here the CDR3 reads CASSPNWNRGGETQYF. In DNA, the CDR3 is TGTGCCAGCAGCCCAAACTGGAACAGGGGTGGAGAGACCCAGTACTTC.